This T cell receptor beta chain was sequenced for a study of cytomegalovirus exposure and HLA in healthy donors. Whole-study results and caveats: The authors later found HLA-associated TCR beta chains more clonally expanded than equally common others.

The CDR3 length is 15 residues. Germline V gives CDR1 GTSNPN, CDR2 SVGIG (reference sequence). V lost 1 base to trimming and J lost 9 bases; unmatched junction nucleotides: 8. For this clone: Its antigen is not identified.

With 60 Vbeta and 13 Jbeta primers, the PCR was carried out. Some clones are missing from TCRdb's copy, which holds only in-frame ones; the method was immunoSEQ multiplex PCR. The table includes about 140,000 clones, roughly 85% detected once. Specimen: PBMCs. This chain connects TRBV30 to TRBJ2-1; 11 bases line up with TRBD2. The sequence came from a male donor in good health and CMV-seronegative. Written as DNA, the CDR3 is TGTGCCTGGAGTGATGGGGCTAGCGGGAGGATTGAGCAGTTCTTC. Its protein is CAWSDGASGRIEQFF.